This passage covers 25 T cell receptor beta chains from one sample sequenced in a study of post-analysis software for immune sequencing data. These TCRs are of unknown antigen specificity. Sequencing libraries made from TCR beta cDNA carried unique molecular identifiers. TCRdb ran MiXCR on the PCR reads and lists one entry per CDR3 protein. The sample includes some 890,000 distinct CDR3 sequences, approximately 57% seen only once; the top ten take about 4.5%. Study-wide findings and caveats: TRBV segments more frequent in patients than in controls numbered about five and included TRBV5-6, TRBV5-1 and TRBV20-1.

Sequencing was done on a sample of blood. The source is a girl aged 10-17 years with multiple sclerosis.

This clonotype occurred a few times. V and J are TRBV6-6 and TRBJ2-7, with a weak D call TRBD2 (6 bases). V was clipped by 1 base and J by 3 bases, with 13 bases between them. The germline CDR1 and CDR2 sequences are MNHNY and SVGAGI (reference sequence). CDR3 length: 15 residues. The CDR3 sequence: CASSYFPSEDYEQYF. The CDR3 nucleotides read TGTGCCAGCAGTTACTTCCCTAGCGAGGACTACGAGCAGTACTTC.

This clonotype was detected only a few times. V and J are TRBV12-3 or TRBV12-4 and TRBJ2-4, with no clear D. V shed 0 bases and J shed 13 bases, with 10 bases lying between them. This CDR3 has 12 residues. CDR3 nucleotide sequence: TGTGCCAGCAGTTTAGCGCTTGATGAGCAGTACTTC. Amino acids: CASSLALDEQYF.

As DNA, the CDR3 is TGTGCCAGCAGTTGGGACAGCCGAGACTCCTACAATGAGCAGTTCTTC. Its translation is CASSWDSRDSYNEQFF. The chain carries TRBV28 and TRBJ2-1, with 7 bases that match TRBD1. Germline CDR1 is MDHEN and CDR2 is SYDVKM. The CDR3 covers 16 residues. V dropped 4 bases and J dropped 0; count of bases not matched to a gene: 6.

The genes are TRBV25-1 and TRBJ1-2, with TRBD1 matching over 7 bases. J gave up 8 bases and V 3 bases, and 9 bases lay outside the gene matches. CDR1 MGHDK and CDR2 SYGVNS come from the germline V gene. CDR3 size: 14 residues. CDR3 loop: CASSETGLRDGYTF. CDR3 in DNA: TGTGCCAGCAGTGAGACAGGGCTACGGGACGGCTACACCTTC.

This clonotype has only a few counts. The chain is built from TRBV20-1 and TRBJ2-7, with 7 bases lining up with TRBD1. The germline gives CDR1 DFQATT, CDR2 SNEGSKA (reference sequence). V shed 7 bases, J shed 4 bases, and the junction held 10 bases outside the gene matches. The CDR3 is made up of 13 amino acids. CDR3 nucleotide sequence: TGCAGTGGTACCTCACAGGGGCAATACGAGCAGTACTTC. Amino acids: CSGTSQGQYEQYF.

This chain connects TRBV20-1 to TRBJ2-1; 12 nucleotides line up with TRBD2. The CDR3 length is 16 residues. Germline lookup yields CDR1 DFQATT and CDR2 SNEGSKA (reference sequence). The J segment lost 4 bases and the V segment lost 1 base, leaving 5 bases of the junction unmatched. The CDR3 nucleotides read TGCAGTGCTAGAGGACTAGCGGGAGCAGGTTACAATGAGCAGTTCTTC. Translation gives CSARGLAGAGYNEQFF.

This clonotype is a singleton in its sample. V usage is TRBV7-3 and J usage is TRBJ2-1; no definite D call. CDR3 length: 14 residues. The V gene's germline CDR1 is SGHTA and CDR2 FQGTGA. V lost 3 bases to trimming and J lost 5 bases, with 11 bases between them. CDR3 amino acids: CASSFSRADNEQFF. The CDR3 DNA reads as TGTGCCAGCAGCTTCTCACGGGCCGACAATGAGCAGTTCTTC.

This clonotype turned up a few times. CDR3 loop: CSGVDRKDEQYF. The CDR3, as DNA: TGCAGCGGGGTGGACAGAAAGGACGAGCAGTACTTC. The chain combines TRBV29-1 with TRBJ2-4, with D maybe TRBD1 (6 bases). The DNA end is a closer match to TRBJ2-7, so the J assignment may be wrong. Germline V gene data show CDR1 as SQVTM and CDR2 as ANQGSEA. CDR3 length: 12 residues.

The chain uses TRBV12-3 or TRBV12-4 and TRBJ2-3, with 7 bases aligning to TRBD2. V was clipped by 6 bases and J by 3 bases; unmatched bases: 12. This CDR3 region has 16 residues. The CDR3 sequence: CASSPIGGRATDTQYF. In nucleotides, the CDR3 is TGTGCCAGCAGCCCTATCGGGGGGAGGGCAACAGATACGCAGTATTTT.

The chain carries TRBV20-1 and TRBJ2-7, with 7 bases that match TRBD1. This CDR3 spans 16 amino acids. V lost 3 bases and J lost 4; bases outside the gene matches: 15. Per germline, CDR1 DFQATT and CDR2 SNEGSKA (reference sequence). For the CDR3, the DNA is TGCAGTGCTAGCGGCCGAGAAGGGGGCATATCTTACGAGCAGTACTTC. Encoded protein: CSASGREGGISYEQYF.

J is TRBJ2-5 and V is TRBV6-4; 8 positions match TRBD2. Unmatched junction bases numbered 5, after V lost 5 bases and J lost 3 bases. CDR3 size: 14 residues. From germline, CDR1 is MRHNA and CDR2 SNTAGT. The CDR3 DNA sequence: TGTGCCAGCAGTACTCGAGCGGGAGAAGAGACCCAGTACTTC. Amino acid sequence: CASSTRAGEETQYF.

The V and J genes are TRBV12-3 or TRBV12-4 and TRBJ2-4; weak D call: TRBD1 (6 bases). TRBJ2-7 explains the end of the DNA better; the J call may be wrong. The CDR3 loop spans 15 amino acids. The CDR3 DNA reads TGTGCCAGCAGAGCTGACAGGCCCAGCTCCTACGAGCAGTACTTC. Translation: CASRADRPSSYEQYF.

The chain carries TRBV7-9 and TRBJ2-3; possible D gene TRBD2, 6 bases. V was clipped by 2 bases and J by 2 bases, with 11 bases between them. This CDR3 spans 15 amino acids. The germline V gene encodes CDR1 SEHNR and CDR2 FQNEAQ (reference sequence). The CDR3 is CASSLWTTFTDTQYF. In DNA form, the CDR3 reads TGTGCCAGCAGCTTATGGACTACCTTCACAGATACGCAGTATTTT.

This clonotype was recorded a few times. DNA for the CDR3: TGCAGCGTTGTCGGGCAGGGGGCTAGGTACGAGCAGTACTTC. The encoded protein is CSVVGQGARYEQYF. The chain joins TRBV29-1 to TRBJ2-7; TRBD1 matches 8 bases. Germline CDR1 and CDR2: SQVTM and ANQGSEA. V lost 4 bases, J lost 4 bases, and 9 bases stayed unmatched. The CDR3 contains 14 residues.

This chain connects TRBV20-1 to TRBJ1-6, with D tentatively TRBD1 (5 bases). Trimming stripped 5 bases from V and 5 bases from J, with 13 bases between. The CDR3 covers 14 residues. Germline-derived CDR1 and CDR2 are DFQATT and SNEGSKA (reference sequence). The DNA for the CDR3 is TGCAGTGCTCGACAGTCCCTAGATAATTCACCCCTCCACTTT. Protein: CSARQSLDNSPLHF.

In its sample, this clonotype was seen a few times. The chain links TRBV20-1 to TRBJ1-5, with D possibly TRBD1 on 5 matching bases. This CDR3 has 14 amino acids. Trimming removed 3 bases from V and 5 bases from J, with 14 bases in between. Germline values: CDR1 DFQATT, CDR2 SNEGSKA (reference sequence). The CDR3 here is CSASSGDLHQPQHF. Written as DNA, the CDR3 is TGCAGTGCTAGTTCGGGGGATCTTCATCAGCCCCAGCATTTT.

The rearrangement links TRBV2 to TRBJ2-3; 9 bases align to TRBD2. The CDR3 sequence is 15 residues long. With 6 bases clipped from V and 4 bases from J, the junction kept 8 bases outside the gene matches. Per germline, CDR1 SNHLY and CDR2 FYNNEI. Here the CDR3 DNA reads TGTGCCAGCAGAGCTCCGACTAGCGGCGCAGATACGCAGTATTTT. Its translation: CASRAPTSGADTQYF.

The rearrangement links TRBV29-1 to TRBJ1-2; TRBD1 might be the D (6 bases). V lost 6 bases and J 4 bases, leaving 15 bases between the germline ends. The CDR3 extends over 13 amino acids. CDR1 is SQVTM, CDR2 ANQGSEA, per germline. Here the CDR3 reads CSVGRQDVYGYTF. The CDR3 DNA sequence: TGCAGCGTGGGGAGACAGGACGTCTATGGCTACACCTTC.

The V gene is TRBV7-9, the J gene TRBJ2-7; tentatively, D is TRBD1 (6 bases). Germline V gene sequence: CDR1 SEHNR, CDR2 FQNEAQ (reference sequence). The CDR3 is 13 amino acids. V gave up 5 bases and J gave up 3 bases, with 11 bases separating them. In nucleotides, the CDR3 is TGTGCCAGCAGCGTCAGGGGTTTCTACGAGCAGTACTTC. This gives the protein CASSVRGFYEQYF.

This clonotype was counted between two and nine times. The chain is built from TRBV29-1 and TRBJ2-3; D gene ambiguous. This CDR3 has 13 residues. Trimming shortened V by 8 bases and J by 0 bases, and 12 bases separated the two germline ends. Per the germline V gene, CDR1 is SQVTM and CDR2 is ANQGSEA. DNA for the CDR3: TGCAGCACCCGACGGCTAAGCACAGATACGCAGTATTTT. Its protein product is CSTRRLSTDTQYF.

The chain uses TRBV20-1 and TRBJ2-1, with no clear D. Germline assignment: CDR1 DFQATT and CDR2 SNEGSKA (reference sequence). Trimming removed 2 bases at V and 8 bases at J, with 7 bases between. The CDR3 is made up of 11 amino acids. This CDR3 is CSARTYHEQFF. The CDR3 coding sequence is TGCAGTGCTAGAACCTATCATGAGCAGTTCTTC.

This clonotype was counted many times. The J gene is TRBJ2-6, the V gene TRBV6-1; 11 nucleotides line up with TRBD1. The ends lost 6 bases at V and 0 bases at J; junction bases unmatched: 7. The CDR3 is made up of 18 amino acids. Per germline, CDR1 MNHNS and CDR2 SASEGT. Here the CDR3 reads CASSSFGQGASGANVLTF. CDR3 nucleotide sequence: TGTGCCAGCAGCTCATTCGGACAGGGGGCCTCTGGGGCCAACGTCCTGACTTTC.

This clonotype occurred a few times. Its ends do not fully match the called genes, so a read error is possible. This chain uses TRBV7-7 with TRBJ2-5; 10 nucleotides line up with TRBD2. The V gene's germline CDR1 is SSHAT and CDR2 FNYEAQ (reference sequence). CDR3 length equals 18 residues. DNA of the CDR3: TGTGCTAGCAGCTTAGCGCTGGCTAGCGGGAGAGGGGAGGAGACCCAGTACTTC. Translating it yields CASSLALASGRGEETQYF.

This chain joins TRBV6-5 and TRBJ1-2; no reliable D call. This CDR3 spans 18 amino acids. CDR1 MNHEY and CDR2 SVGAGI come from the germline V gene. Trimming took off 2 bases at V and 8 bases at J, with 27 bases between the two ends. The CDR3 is CASSYQSRRRVGKGGYTF. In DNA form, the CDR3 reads TGTGCCAGCAGTTACCAGAGTCGGCGGAGGGTGGGAAAAGGGGGCTACACCTTC.

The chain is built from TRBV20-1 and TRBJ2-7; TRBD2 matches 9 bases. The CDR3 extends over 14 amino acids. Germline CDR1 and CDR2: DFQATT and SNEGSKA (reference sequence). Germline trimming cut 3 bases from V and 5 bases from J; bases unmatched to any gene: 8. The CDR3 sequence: CSASLAGVRDEQYF. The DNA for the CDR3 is TGCAGTGCTAGTTTAGCGGGGGTTAGGGACGAGCAGTACTTC.